This T cell receptor (beta chain) was sequenced in a study of Ad26.COV2.S vaccination and SARS-CoV-2 variants. As for the study in general: Administration of Ad26.COV2.S was intramuscular, either once or twice 56 days apart.

Study-wide results and caveats: TCR breadth and depth estimates may have understated total T cell responses.

V lost 1 base and J 6 bases, leaving 18 bases between the germline ends. Germline V gives CDR1 LGHNA, CDR2 YSLEER. The CDR3 loop spans 16 amino acids. Regarding treatment: 15 to 20 received Ad26.COV2.S at low or high dose, single or two shots; about 5 received placebo; per-sample allocation not given. After the first vaccine or placebo injection, samples were drawn on day 63. As its vector, the vaccine had Ad26, which expressed Wuhan-strain SARS-CoV-2 spike. As for this clone: Antigen: not known.

Repertoires were generated with immunoSEQ multiplex PCR, while TCRdb's copy carries only in-frame clones and drops some. This sample has around 300,000 clones; 88% occur once, and the top ten carry around 5.8%. This TCR derives from a person aged 18-65 years who received the Ad26.COV2.S COVID-19 vaccine or a placebo. Sample: peripheral blood, taken in a trial of Ad26.COV2.S vaccine versus placebo. The chain is built from TRBV4-3 and TRBJ1-1; a possible D gene is TRBD1 (5 bases). The CDR3 sequence: CASSQGIRGVVSEAFF. The CDR3 region has the DNA TGCGCCAGCAGCCAAGGTATACGGGGGGTAGTGTCTGAAGCTTTCTTT.